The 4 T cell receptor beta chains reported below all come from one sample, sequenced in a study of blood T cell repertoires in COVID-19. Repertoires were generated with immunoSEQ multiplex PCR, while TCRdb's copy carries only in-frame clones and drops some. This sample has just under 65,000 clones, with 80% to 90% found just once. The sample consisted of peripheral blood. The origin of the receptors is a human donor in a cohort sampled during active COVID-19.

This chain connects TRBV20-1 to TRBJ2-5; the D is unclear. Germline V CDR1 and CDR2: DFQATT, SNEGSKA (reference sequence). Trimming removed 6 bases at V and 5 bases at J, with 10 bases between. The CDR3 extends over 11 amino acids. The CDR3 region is CSAERLETQYF. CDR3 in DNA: TGCAGTGCGGAGCGTCTGGAGACCCAGTACTTC.

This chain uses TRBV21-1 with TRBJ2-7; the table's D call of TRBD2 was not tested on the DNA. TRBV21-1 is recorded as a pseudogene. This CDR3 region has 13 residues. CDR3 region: CACRAGETYEQYF. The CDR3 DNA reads TGTGCCTGCCGGGCGGGGGAGACCTACGAGCAGTACTTC.

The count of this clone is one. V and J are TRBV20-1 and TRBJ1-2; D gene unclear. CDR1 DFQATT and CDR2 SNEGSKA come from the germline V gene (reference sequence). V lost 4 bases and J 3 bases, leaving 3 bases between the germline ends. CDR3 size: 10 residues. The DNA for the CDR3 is TGCAGTGCTACAGACTATGGCTACACCTTC. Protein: CSATDYGYTF.

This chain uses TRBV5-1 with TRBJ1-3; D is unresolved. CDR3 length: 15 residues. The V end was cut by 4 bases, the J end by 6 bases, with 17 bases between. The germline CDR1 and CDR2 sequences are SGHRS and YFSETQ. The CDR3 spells CASSPTGRGLNTIYF. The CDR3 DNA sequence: TGCGCCAGCAGCCCGACCGGGCGGGGTTTAAACACCATATATTTT.